This TCR beta chain was captured by sequencing in a study of shared clonotypes between healthy human individuals (dated by TCRdb to 2019 to 2021). Study-wide context: Three men and a couple of women, aged 18 to 49 years, made up the cohort. To increase sequencing depth and limit assay-specific biases, TCR repertoire library preparation and sequencing were carried out by different laboratories using diverse techniques. Per donor, three plates each were used for CD4 naive and CD4 memory, two for CD8 naive, and one for CD8 memory. Per donor, leukapheresis produced somewhere between about 0.85 and 10 billion PBMCs. To estimate repertoire size and how much clonotype sharing occurs between individuals, the study deeply sequenced the blood TCR repertoires of several healthy adults.

Using the deep immunoSEQ assay, multiplex PCR amplified TCR CDR3 regions from genomic DNA. Extracted genomic DNA from each cell subset was spread evenly across all wells of several immunoSEQ 96-well plates, with each plate serving as a replicate. For sorted subsets, each replicate PCR was loaded with about 200 ng genomic DNA, equivalent to 30,000 or so T cell genomes. Purified libraries were measured with a Qubit 3.0 fluorometer, size-checked on a Bioanalyzer 2100, and measured again with the KAPA Library Quantification kit. Every immunoSEQ 96-well plate was sequenced on a dedicated single-read 150-cycle Illumina NextSeq 550 flow cell. As for the original processing: Because the immunoSEQ output included only junctional sequences and no quality scores, the filtering could not be the same as the filtering used for full-length reads. To assign V/J genes and CDR3, sequences were annotated using PyIR, a Python wrapper for IgBLAST v1.9, with IMGT germline references. Reads were filtered out if the reads had weak V/J assignments (E-value above 1e-6), no CDR3, stop codons, out-of-frame junctions, or ambiguous translated residues. V3J clonotypes were defined as sequences sharing an identical inferred V gene, J gene, and CDR3 amino acid sequence. Percentage overlap between repertoires was computed as shared unique clonotypes divided by the size of the smaller repertoire. Repertoire richness was assessed with RTK rarefaction, the Chao1 estimator, and Recon v2.1 estimates of unobserved clonotypes. Generation probabilities for all TCRbeta clonotypes obtained by the gDNA method from a handful of donors were computed using OLGA. This is the immuneACCESS table as TCRdb keeps it, with only in-frame sequences that have V and J called. A part of the clones is gone; compared with another copy, unresolved V genes explain less than half, and the rest is unexplained. The V and J calls and the clone size are those of that table, but D and trimming were determined from the DNA. The sample table shows 2 million to 2.5 million clones, and about nine tenths are seen once. Roughly 0.34% of the sample goes to the ten largest clones.

Summary of the overall study and its limitations: Even with the large sequencing depth, rarefaction of the sorted-subset datasets indicated that sequencing was incomplete. Higher generation probabilities were observed for clonotypes shared by all four sorted-subset donors than for non-shared clonotypes. Naive subsets generally had larger estimated clonotype richness than memory subsets. Sampling was restricted to blood, and TCR repertoires in tissues likely differ from the TCR repertoires found in blood. Pairwise subsampling indicated that sequencing depth was expected to affect the degree of clonotype sharing among donors. The small number of donors limited the genetic and exposure-history diversity represented. About 5% of naive CD4, 3.5% of naive CD8, approximately 2% of memory CD4, and approximately 0.39% of memory CD8 clonotypes were shared across several donors.

This clone was seen once. It lacks a known antigen. No base qualities exist here, and no much larger clone lies one base off it. Healthy HIV-negative adults with no recently reported acute infections or vaccinations were included as donors. All donors were Caucasian adults living in Nashville, Tennessee, USA. CD4+ T cells were enriched through magnetic negative selection, after which naive cells were positively selected on CD45RA and the remaining negative fraction served as the memory subset. Blood was collected by leukapheresis, and PBMCs were isolated by Ficoll-Histopaque density gradient centrifugation and then cryopreserved in liquid nitrogen vapor phase. Purity and quantity of every magnetically sorted T cell population were checked by analytical flow cytometry. From each sorted fraction, genomic DNA was isolated and quantified by UV absorbance on a Nanodrop 2000c. The CDR3 holds 15 amino acids from the cysteine to the phenylalanine. Left in the record is the CDR3 DNA by itself, 45 bases read in frame from the first base. The germline V gene encodes CDR1 KGHSH and CDR2 LQKENI. V loses 2 bases, J loses 9 bases, and the germline ends lie 17 bases apart.

The specimen was naive CD4+ T cells from PBMCs. This specimen's cell subset or site label, interpreted: CD45RA+ positively selected. The chain couples TRBV18 to TRBJ2-1; TRBD2 might be the D gene, on 6 matching bases. This TCR came from a man aged 18 to 29 in good health. Some clones in this sample may be carry-over from other donors' samples. The CDR3 protein is CASSPGDFLLGEQFF. In nucleotide form, the sequence is TGTGCCAGCTCACCAGGGGACTTCCTTCTCGGTGAGCAGTTCTTC.